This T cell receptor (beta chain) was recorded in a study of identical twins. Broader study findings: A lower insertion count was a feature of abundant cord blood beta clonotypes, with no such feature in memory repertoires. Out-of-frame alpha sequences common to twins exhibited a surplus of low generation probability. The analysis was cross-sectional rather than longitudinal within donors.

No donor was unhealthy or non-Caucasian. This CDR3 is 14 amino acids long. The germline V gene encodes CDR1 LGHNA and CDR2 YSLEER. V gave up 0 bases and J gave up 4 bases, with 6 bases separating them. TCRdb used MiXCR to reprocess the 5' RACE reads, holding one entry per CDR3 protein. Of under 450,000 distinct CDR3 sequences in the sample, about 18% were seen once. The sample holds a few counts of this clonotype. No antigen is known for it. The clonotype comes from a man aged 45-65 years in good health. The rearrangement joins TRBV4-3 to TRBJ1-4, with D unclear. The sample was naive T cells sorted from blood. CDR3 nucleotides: TGCGCCAGCAGCCAAGACTGGGGTAATGAAAAACTGTTTTTT. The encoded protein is CASSQDWGNEKLFF.